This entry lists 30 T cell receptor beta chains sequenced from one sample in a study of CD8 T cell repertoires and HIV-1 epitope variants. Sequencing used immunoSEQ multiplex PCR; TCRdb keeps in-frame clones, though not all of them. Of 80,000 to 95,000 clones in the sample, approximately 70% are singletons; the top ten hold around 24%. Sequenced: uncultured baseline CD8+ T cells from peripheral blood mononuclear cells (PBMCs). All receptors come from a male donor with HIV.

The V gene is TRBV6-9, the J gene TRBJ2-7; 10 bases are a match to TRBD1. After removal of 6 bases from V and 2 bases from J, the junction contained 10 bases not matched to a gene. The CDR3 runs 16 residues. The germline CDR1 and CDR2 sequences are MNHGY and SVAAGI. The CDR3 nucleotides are TGTGCCAGCAGCGTTCCGGGACAGGGGATAGCCTACGAGCAGTACTTC. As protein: CASSVPGQGIAYEQYF.

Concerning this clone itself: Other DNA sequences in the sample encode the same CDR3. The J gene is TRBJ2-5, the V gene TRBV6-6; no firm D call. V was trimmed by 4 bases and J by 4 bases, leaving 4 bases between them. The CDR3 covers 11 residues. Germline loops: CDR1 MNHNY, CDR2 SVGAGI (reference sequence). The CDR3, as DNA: TGTGCCAGCAGTTCTAGAGAGACCCAGTACTTC. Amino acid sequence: CASSSRETQYF.

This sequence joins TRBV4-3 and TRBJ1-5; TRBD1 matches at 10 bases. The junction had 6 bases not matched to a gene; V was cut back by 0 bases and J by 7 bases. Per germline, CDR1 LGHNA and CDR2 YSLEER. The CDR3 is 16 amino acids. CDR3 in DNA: TGCGCCAGCAGCCAAGACTGGGGACAGGGGCGGCAGCCCCAGCATTTT. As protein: CASSQDWGQGRQPQHF.

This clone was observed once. The DNA for the CDR3 is TGTGCCAGCAGCTCTACAGGTTACTATGGCTACACCTTC. It encodes CASSSTGYYGYTF. The chain combines TRBV11-2 with TRBJ1-2, with D perhaps TRBD1 (5 bases). CDR3 length equals 13 residues. Per germline, CDR1 SGHAT and CDR2 FQNNGV. V lost 4 bases and J lost 3, with 9 bases in between.

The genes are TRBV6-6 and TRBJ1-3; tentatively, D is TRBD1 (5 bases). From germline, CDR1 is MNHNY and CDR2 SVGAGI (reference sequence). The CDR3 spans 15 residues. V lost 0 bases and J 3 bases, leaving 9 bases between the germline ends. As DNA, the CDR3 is TGTGCCAGCAGTTACTCTTCAGGGCATGGAAACACCATATATTTT. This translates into CASSYSSGHGNTIYF.

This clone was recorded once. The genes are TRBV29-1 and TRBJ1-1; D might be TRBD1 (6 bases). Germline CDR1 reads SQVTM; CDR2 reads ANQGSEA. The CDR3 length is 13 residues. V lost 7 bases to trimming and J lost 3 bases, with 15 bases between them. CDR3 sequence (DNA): TGCAGCGCCGCGATAAACAGGGACACTGAAGCTTTCTTT. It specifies CSAAINRDTEAFF.

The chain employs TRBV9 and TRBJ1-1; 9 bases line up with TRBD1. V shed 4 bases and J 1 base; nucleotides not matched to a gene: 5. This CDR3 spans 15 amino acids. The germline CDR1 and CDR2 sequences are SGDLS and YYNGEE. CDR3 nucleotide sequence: TGTGCCAGCAGCCCCCGGGACAGGGCGAACACTGAAGCTTTCTTT. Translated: CASSPRDRANTEAFF.

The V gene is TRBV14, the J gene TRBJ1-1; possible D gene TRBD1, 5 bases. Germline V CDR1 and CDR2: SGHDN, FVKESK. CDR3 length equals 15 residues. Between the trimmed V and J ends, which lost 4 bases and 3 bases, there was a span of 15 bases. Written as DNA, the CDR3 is TGTGCCAGCAGCCCAACGGGACGCGGGGACACTGAAGCTTTCTTT. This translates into CASSPTGRGDTEAFF.

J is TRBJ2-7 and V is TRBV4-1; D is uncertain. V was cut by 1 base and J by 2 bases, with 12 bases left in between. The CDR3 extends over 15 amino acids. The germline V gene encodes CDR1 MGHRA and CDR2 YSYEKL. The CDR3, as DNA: TGCGCCAGCAGCCAAGTTCCAGGTGGTACCTACGAGCAGTACTTC. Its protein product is CASSQVPGGTYEQYF.

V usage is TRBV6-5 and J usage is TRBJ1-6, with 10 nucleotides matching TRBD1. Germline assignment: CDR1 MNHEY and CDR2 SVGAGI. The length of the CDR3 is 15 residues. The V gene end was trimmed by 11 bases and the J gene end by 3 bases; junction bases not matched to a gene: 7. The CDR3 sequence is CAAGGQGHYNSPLHF. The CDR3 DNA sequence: TGTGCCGCCGGGGGACAGGGGCACTATAATTCACCCCTCCACTTT.

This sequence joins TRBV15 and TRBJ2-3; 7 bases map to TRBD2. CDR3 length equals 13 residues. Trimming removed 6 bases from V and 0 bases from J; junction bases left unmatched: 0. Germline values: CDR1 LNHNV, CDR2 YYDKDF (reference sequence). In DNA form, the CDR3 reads TGTGCCACCAGGGGGGGGAGCACAGATACGCAGTATTTT. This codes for CATRGGSTDTQYF.

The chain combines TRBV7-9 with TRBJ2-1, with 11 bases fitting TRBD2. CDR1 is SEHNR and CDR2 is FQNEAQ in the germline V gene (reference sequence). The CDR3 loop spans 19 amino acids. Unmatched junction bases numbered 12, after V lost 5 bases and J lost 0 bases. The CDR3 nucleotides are TGTGCCAGCAGCCACACTGTAGCGGGAGGGACGAGCTCCTACAATGAGCAGTTCTTC. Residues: CASSHTVAGGTSSYNEQFF.

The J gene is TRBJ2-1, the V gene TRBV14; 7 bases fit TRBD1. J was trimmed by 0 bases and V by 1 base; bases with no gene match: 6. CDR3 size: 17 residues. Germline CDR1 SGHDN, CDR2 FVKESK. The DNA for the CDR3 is TGTGCCAGCAGCCAAGTAGGGGGCCTTAGCTCCTACAATGAGCAGTTCTTC. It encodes CASSQVGGLSSYNEQFF.

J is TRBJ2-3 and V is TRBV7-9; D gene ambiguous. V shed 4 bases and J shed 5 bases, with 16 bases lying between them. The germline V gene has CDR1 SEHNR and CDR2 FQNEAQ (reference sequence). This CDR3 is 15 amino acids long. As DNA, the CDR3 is TGTGCCAGCAGCTCAGACTTGTCCGCCGTAGATACGCAGTATTTT. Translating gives CASSSDLSAVDTQYF. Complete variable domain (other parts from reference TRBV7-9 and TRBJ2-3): DTGVSQNPRHKITKRGQNVTFRCDPISEHNRLYWYRQTLGQGPEFLTYFQNEAQLEKSRLLSDRFSAERPKGSFSTLEIQRTEQGDSAMYLCASSSDLSAVDTQYFGPGTRLTVL.

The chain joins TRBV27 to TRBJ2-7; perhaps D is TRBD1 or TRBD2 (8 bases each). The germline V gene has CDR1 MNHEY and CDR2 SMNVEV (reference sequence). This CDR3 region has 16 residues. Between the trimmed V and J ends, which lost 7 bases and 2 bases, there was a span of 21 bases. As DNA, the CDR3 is TGTGCCAGCAACAGGGGGAAGGCGGGAGGAACCTACGAGCAGTACTTC. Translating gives CASNRGKAGGTYEQYF.

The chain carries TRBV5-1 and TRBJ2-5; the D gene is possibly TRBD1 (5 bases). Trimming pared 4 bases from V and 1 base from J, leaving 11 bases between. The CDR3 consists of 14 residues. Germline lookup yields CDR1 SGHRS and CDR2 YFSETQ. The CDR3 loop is CASSSLGVQETQYF. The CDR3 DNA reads TGCGCCAGCAGCAGCCTAGGGGTCCAAGAGACCCAGTACTTC.

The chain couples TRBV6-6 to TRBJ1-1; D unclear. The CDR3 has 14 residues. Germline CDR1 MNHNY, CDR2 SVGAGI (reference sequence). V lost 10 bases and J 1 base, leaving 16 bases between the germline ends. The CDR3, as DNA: TGTGCCACCTTAAAAAGCCCACAGAACACTGAAGCTTTCTTT. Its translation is CATLKSPQNTEAFF.

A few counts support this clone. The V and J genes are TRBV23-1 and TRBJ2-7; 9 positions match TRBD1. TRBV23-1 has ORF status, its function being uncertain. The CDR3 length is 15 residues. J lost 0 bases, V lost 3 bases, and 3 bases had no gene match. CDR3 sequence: CASSHHRGLSYEQYF. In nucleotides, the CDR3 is TGCGCCAGCAGTCACCACAGGGGGCTCTCCTACGAGCAGTACTTC.

The CDR3 loop reads CASSVAGGLDNSPLHF. The CDR3 nucleotides are TGTGCCAGCAGCGTAGCGGGGGGCCTTGACAATTCACCCCTCCACTTT. The chain combines TRBV9 with TRBJ1-6; D might be TRBD1 (6 bases). The germline V gene has CDR1 SGDLS and CDR2 YYNGEE. Trimming cost V 0 bases and J 7 bases, with 14 bases left between them. The CDR3 has 16 residues.

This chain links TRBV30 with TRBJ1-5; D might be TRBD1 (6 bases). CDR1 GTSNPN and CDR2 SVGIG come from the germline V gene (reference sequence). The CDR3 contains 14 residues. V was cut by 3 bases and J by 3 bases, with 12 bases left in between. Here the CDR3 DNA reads TGTGCCTGGAGCGGGACACCCTTCAATCAGCCCCAGCATTTT. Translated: CAWSGTPFNQPQHF.

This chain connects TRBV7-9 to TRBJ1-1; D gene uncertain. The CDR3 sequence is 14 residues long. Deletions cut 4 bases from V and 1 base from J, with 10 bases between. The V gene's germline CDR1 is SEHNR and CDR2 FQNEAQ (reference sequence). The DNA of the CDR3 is TGTGCCAGCAGCTCACTCCACCGGAACACTGAAGCTTTCTTT. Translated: CASSSLHRNTEAFF.

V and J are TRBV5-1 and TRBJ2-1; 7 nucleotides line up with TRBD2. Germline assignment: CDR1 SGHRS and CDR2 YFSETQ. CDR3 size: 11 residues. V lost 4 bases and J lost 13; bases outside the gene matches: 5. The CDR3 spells CASSGREGQFF. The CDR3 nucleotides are TGCGCCAGCAGCGGTAGGGAGGGCCAGTTCTTC.

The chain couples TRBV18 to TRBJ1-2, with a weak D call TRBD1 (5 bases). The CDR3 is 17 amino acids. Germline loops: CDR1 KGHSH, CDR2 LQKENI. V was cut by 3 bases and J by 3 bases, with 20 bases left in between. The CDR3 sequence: CASSPLRADSTYYGYTF. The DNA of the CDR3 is TGTGCCAGCTCACCTTTACGAGCAGACAGCACTTACTATGGCTACACCTTC.

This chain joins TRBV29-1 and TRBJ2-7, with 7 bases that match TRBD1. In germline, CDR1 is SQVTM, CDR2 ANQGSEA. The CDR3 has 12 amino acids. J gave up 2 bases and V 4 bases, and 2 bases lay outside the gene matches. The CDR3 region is CSVVQGAYEQYF. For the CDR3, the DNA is TGCAGCGTTGTTCAGGGGGCCTACGAGCAGTACTTC.

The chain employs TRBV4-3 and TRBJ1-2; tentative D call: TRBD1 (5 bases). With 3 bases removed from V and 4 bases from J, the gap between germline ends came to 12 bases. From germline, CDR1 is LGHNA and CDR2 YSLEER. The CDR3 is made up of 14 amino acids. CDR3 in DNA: TGCGCCAGCAGCCAGAGGGGACCCGGCTATGGCTACACCTTC. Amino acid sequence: CASSQRGPGYGYTF.

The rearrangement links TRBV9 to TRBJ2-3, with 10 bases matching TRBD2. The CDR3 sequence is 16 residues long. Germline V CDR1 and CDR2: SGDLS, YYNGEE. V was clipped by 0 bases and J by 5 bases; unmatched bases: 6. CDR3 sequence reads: CASSVGLAGGIDTQYF. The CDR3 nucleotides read TGTGCCAGCAGCGTAGGATTAGCGGGAGGCATAGATACGCAGTATTTT.

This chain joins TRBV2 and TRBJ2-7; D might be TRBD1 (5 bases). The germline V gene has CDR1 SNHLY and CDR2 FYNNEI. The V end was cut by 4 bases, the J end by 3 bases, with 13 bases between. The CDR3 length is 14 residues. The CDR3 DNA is TGTGCCAGCAGTGCCCCTCTGACAGACTACGAGCAGTACTTC. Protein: CASSAPLTDYEQYF.

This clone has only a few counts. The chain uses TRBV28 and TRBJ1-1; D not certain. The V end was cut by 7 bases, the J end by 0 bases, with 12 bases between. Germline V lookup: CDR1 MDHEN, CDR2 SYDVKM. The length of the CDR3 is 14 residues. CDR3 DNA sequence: TGTGCCAGCACCATGGAGTGGATGAACACTGAAGCTTTCTTT. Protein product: CASTMEWMNTEAFF.

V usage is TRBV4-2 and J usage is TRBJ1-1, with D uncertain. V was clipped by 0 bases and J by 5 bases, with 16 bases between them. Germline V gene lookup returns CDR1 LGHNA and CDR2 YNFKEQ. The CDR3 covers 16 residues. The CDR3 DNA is TGTGCCAGCAGCCAAGATTTTGGCAGAGATTTAACTGAAGCTTTCTTT. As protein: CASSQDFGRDLTEAFF.

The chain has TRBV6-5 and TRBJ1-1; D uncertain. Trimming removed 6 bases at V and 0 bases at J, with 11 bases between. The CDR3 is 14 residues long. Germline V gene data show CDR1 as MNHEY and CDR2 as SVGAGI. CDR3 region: CASRPGRMNTEAFF. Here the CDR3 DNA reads TGTGCCAGCAGGCCAGGTCGCATGAACACTGAAGCTTTCTTT.